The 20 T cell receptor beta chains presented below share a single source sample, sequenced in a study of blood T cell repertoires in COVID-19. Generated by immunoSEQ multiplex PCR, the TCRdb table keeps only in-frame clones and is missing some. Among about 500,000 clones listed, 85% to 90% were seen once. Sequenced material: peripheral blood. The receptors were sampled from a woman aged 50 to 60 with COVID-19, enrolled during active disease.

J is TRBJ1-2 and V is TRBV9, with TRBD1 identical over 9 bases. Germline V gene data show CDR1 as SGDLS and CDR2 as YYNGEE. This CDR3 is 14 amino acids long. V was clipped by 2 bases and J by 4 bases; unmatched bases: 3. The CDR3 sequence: CASSVGQGFYGYTF. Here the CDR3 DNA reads TGTGCCAGCAGCGTTGGACAGGGGTTCTATGGCTACACCTTC.

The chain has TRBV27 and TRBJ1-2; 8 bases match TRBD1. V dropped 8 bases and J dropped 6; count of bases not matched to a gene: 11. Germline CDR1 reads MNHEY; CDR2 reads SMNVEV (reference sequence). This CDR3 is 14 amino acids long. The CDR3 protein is CASGLGQGLNGYTF. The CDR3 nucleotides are TGTGCCAGCGGCCTAGGACAGGGCTTGAATGGCTACACCTTC.

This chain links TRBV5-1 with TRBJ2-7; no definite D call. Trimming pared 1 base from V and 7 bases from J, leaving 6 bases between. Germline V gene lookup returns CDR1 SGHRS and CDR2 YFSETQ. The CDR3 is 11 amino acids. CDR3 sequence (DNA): TGCGCCAGCAGCTTGTACGGGGAGCAGTACTTC. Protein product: CASSLYGEQYF.

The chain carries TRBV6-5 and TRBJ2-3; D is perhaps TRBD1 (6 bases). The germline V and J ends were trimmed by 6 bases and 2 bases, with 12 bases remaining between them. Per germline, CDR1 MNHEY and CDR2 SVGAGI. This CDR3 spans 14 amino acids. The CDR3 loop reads CASSRQATTDTQYF. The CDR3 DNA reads TGTGCCAGCAGCCGACAGGCAACCACAGATACGCAGTATTTT.

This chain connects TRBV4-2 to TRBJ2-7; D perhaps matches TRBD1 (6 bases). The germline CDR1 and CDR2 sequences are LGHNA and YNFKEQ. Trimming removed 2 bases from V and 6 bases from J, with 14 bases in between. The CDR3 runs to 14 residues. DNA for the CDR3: TGTGCCAGCAGCCAATCCGGGGCCAGGGGCGAGCAGTACTTC. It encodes CASSQSGARGEQYF.

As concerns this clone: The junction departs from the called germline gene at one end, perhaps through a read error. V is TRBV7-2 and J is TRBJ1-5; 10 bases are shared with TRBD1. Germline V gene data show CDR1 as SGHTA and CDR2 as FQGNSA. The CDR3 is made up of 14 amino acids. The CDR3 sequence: CASSSTGGNQPQHF. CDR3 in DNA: TGTGCCAGCAGCTCGACAGGGGGCAACCAGCCCCAGCATTTT.

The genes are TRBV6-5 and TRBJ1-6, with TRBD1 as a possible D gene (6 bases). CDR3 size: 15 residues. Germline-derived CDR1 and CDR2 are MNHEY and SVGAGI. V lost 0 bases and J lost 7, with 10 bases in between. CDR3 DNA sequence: TGTGCCAGCAGTTACTCGACAGGCTTCAATTCACCCCTCCACTTT. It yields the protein CASSYSTGFNSPLHF.

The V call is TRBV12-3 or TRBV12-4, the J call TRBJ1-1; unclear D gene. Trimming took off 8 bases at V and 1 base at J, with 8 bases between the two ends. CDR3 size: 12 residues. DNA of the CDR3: TGTGCCAGCCGGGAGTGGAACACTGAAGCTTTCTTT. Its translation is CASREWNTEAFF.

CDR3 residues: CASSPYETDTQYF. CDR3 nucleotide sequence: TGCGCCAGCAGCCCCTACGAGACAGATACGCAGTATTTT. The J gene is TRBJ2-3, the V gene TRBV5-1; D gene ambiguous. The CDR3 has 13 residues. Germline CDR1 SGHRS, CDR2 YFSETQ. V was clipped by 4 bases and J by 3 bases, with 9 bases between them.

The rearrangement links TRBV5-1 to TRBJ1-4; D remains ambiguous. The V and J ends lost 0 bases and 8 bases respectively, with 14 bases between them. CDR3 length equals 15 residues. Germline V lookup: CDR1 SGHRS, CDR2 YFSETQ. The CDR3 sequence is CASSLAGVNEEKLFF. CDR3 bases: TGCGCCAGCAGCTTGGCCGGAGTTAATGAGGAAAAACTGTTTTTT.

The CDR3 DNA sequence: TGTGCCAGCAGCCCCCACGGGGGGACGAGCTCCTACAATGAGCAGTTCTTC. It is translated as CASSPHGGTSSYNEQFF. V is TRBV11-3 and J is TRBJ2-1; 7 bases agree with TRBD2. In germline, CDR1 is SGHNT, CDR2 YENEEA. The V gene end was trimmed by 5 bases and the J gene end by 0 bases; junction bases not matched to a gene: 10. The CDR3 runs 17 residues.

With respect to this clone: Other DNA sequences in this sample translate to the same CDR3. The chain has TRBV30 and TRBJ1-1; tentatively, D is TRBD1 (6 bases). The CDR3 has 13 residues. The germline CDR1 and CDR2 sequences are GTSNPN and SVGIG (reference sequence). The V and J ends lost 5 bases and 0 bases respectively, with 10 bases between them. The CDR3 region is CAWSTGMNTEAFF. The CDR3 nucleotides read TGTGCCTGGTCGACAGGAATGAACACTGAAGCTTTCTTT.

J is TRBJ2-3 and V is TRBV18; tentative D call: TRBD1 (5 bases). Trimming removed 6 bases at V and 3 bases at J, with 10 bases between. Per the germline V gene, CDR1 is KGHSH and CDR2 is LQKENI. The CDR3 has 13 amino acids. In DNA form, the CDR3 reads TGTGCCAGCTCCCCGGACACAACAGATACGCAGTATTTT. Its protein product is CASSPDTTDTQYF.

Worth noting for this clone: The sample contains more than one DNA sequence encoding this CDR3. The CDR3 sequence: CASSLGTGDTEAFF. In nucleotides, the CDR3 is TGCGCCAGCAGCCTCGGGACAGGGGATACTGAAGCTTTCTTT. The chain combines TRBV5-1 with TRBJ1-1; 10 nucleotides agree with TRBD1. The J segment lost 5 bases and the V segment lost 4 bases, leaving 5 bases of the junction unmatched. The CDR3 length is 14 residues. Per the germline V gene, CDR1 is SGHRS and CDR2 is YFSETQ.

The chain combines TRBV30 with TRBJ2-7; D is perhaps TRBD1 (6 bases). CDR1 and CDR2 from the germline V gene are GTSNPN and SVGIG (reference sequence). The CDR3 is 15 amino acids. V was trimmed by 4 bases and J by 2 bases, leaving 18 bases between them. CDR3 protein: CAWTGGLGGTYEQYF. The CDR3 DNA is TGTGCCTGGACTGGGGGCCTCGGAGGAACCTACGAGCAGTACTTC. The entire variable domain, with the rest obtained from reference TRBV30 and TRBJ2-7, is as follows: SQTIHQWPATLVQPVGSPLSLECTVEGTSNPNLYWYRQAAGRGLQLLFYSVGIGQISSEVPQNLSASRPQDRQFILSSKKLLLSDSGFYLCAWTGGLGGTYEQYFGPGTRLTVT.

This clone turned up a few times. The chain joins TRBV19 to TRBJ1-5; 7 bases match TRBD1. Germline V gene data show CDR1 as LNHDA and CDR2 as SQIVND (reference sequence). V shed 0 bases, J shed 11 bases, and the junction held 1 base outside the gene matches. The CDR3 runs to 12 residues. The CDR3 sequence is CASSIDQGAQHF. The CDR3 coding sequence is TGTGCCAGTAGTATAGATCAGGGGGCCCAGCATTTT.

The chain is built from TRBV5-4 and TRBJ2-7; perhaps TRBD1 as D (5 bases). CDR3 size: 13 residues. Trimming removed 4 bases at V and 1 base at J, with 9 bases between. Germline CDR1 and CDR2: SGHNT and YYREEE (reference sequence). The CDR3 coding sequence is TGTGCCAGCAGCACCCGACAGTCCTACGAGCAGTACTTC. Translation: CASSTRQSYEQYF. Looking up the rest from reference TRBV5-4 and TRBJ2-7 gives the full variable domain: ETGVTQSPTHLIKTRGQQVTLRCSSQSGHNTVSWYQQALGQGPQFIFQYYREEENGRGNFPPRFSGLQFPNYSSELNVNALELDDSALYLCASSTRQSYEQYFGPGTRLTVT.

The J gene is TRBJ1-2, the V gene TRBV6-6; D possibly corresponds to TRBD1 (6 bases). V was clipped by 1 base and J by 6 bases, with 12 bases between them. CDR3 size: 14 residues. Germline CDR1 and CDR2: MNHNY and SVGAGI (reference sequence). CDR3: CASSYLGDKNGYTF. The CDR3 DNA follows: TGTGCCAGCAGTTACTTAGGGGACAAAAATGGCTACACCTTC.

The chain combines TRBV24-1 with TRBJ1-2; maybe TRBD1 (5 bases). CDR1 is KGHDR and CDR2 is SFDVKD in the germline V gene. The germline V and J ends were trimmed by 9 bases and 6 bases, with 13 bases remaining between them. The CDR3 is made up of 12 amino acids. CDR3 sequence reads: CATGHGEDGYTF. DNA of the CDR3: TGTGCCACCGGACACGGTGAGGATGGCTACACCTTC.

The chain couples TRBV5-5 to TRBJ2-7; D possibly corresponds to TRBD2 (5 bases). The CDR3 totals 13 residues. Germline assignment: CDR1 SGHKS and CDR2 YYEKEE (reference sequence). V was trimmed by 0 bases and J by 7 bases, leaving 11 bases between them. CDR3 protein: CASSLGRSGEQYF. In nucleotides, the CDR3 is TGTGCCAGCAGCTTGGGTAGGTCGGGGGAGCAGTACTTC.